This T cell receptor beta chain was obtained from a study of blood T cells in healthy people across ages. Notes on this clonotype: What it binds is unknown.

Germline V lookup: CDR1 SGDLS, CDR2 YYNGEE. This CDR3 is 14 amino acids long. J gave up 10 bases and V 3 bases, and 8 bases lay outside the gene matches. Every donor provided around 10 milliliters of peripheral blood. Study observations and caveats: There was a strong correlation between TCR beta diversity and naive T cell percentage. Higher diversity, along with more naive CD4+ cells, distinguished long-lived donors from aged donors.

Through a sample-barcoded 5' primer and a J-beta primer mix, a second PCR was run for roughly 6 to 11 cycles. TCRdb re-called the 5' RACE reads through MiXCR, storing one row per CDR3 protein. In the table there are 600,000 to 650,000 distinct CDR3 sequences, under 70% of which are singletons. The TCR sequence derives from a man aged 55 to 70 in good health. This chain links TRBV9 with TRBJ2-1; 9 positions match TRBD1. The sample was blood. The CDR3 region has the DNA TGTGCCAGCAGCGCCGAACAGGGGGCGGAGGAGCAGTTCTTC. Protein product: CASSAEQGAEEQFF.